A single sample gave rise to the 9 T cell receptor beta chains below, sequenced in a study of regulatory T cells in long-lasting Graves disease. To make TCR beta libraries, researchers used iRepertoire HTBI primers and Arm-PCR of CDR3 regions. MiXCR was run by TCRdb on the multiplex PCR reads, yielding one entry per CDR3 protein. The sample records hundreds of thousands of distinct CDR3 sequences, roughly 16% being singletons. The time point is: newly diagnosed GD, antithyroid drugs for less than 3 months. From RNA extracted from PBMCs, the TCR library was made. A further study also used this sample, focusing on T cells in Graves' hyperthyroidism and ophthalmopathy.

The sequencing used peripheral blood mononuclear cells (PBMCs), collected at new diagnosis, from a patient treated with antithyroid drugs. Receptors originate from a woman under 40 with Graves disease.

Ten or more counts support this clonotype. The rearrangement joins TRBV20-1 to TRBJ2-7, with 7 bases identical to TRBD1. The germline gives CDR1 DFQATT, CDR2 SNEGSKA (reference sequence). There are 16 residues in the CDR3. V dropped 1 base and J dropped 3; count of bases not matched to a gene: 12. The chain's CDR3 is CSARGRADRRIYEQYF. The CDR3 nucleotides read TGCAGTGCTAGAGGACGGGCGGACAGGAGAATCTACGAGCAGTACTTC.

As for this clonotype: At one of its ends the junction is not consistent with the germline gene, which may arise from a read error. V is TRBV5-1 and J is TRBJ1-5; D might be TRBD1 (5 bases). Looked up from germline, CDR1 is SGHRS and CDR2 is YFSETQ. The CDR3 is 14 residues long. In nucleotides, the CDR3 is TGTGCCAGCAGCGGTGGGGGGATCAATCAGCCCCAGCATTTT. Translation: CASSGGGINQPQHF. Using reference TRBV5-1 and TRBJ1-5 for the parts outside the CDR3, the full variable domain is KAGVTQTPRYLIKTRGQQVTLSCSPISGHRSVSWYQQTPGQGLQFLFEYFSETQRNKGNFPGRFSGRQFSNSRSEMNVSTLELGDSALYLCASSGGGINQPQHFGDGTRLSIL.

There are a few counts of this clonotype. The chain carries TRBV7-9 and TRBJ1-2; D call uncertain. This CDR3 spans 15 amino acids. Per the germline V gene, CDR1 is SEHNR and CDR2 is FQNEAQ (reference sequence). Trimming stripped 1 base from V and 2 bases from J, with 11 bases between. For the CDR3, the DNA is TGTGCCAGCAGCTTAGAAGCGGGCGAAAACTATGGCTACACCTTC. Its protein is CASSLEAGENYGYTF.

The genes are TRBV24-1 and TRBJ1-5; D gene unclear. Trimming removed 3 bases from V and 5 bases from J, with 13 bases in between. The CDR3 extends over 15 amino acids. Germline CDR1 and CDR2: KGHDR and SFDVKD. CDR3 nucleotides: TGTGCCACCAGTGATGTGACAACGGCGGATCAGCCCCAGCATTTT. It is translated as CATSDVTTADQPQHF.

The chain combines TRBV20-1 with TRBJ2-7; possibly TRBD1 for D (5 bases). Germline V gene sequence: CDR1 DFQATT, CDR2 SNEGSKA (reference sequence). The CDR3 has 12 residues. V was pared by 1 base and J by 2 bases, with 6 bases between. The CDR3 DNA reads TGCAGTGCTAGAGTACAGGCCTACGAGCAGTACTTC. It specifies CSARVQAYEQYF.

The table lists this clonotype with a few counts. This chain connects TRBV5-1 to TRBJ2-5; a weak D match, TRBD1 (6 bases). Germline V gene lookup returns CDR1 SGHRS and CDR2 YFSETQ. This CDR3 spans 14 amino acids. V was cut by 4 bases and J by 5 bases, with 15 bases left in between. The chain's CDR3 is CASSITGNPETQYF. DNA for the CDR3: TGCGCCAGCAGCATTACAGGGAATCCGGAGACCCAGTACTTC.

At least ten counts were recorded for this clonotype. The CDR3 spells CATSRPGQGIYEQYF. CDR3 in DNA: TGTGCCACCAGCAGACCGGGACAGGGGATTTACGAGCAGTACTTC. The chain employs TRBV15 and TRBJ2-7; 10 bases match TRBD1. V was pared by 2 bases and J by 4 bases, with 5 bases of the junction left unmatched. The germline CDR1 and CDR2 sequences are LNHNV and YYDKDF (reference sequence). This CDR3 has 15 amino acids.

J is TRBJ2-7 and V is TRBV27; D remains ambiguous. The V gene lost 3 bases and the J gene lost 1 base, with 10 bases spanning the gap. Germline V gene data show CDR1 as MNHEY and CDR2 as SMNVEV (reference sequence). This CDR3 has 14 amino acids. CDR3 nucleotide sequence: TGTGCCAGCAGTTTCATGGCTAATTCCTACGAGCAGTACTTC. Translated, it gives CASSFMANSYEQYF.

This clonotype has a count of ten or more. The CDR3 nucleotides are TGTGCCAGCATGTCGGACAGGCGAATTCCCCACTATGGCTACACCTTC. Protein product: CASMSDRRIPHYGYTF. The chain employs TRBV28 and TRBJ1-2; 7 positions agree with TRBD1. This CDR3 spans 16 amino acids. From germline, CDR1 is MDHEN and CDR2 SYDVKM. J gave up 3 bases and V 7 bases, and 14 bases lay outside the gene matches.